The rows below give T cell receptor beta chains drawn from one sample of a study of control samples from healthy donors and cancer patients. TCRdb's table, derived via immunoSEQ multiplex PCR, lists solely in-frame clones and lacks some. The sample records about 80,000 clones, about nine tenths being singletons. The source material was blood. These receptors all stem from a man aged 50 to 59 in good health. Each CDR3 is given with its conserved first and last residue.

>TRBJ2-7|TRBV9
CASSVGIGGEQYF
>TRBJ2-2|TRBV19
CASSIGQGGYYTGELFF
>TRBJ1-1|TRBV11-2
CASRSDYTEAFF
>TRBJ2-7|TRBV7-2
CASSLMGNSYEQYF
>TRBJ1-6|TRBV9
CASSLGTGGNSPLHF
>TRBJ1-1|TRBV9
CASNTRGREGTEAFF
>TRBJ1-2|TRBV19
CASSSSGGQNYGYTF
>TRBJ1-1|TRBV10-2
CASSESRSAFF
>TRBJ1-3|TRBV7-9
CASSLWDRGSGNTIYF
>TRBJ1-1|TRBV18
CASSPPMQGTEAFF
>TRBJ1-1|TRBV5-1
CASSSIQTGTEAFF
>TRBJ1-6|TRBV19
CASRPGGSNSPLHF
>TRBJ1-1|TRBV5-5
CASSSTGGRAEAFF
>TRBJ1-2|TRBV15
CATSRGDGNNYGYTF
>TRBJ1-4|TRBV30
CAWGTGRVNEKLFF
>TRBJ1-6|TRBV29-1
CSVQESSYNSPLHF
>TRBJ2-7|TRBV5-1
CASSPGTGWSYEQYF
>TRBJ1-1|TRBV3-1/TRBV3-2
CASSFKGDTEAFF
>TRBJ1-1|TRBV29-1
CSVGGTDHTEAFF
>TRBJ2-1|TRBV9
CASSPSGLADYNEQFF
>TRBJ2-1|TRBV5-1
CASSLVSLAGANEQFF
>TRBJ2-7|TRBV3-1/TRBV3-2
CASSQEPWRSYEQYF
>TRBJ2-7|TRBV5-1
CASSVGTGFYEQYF
>TRBJ1-2|TRBV5-1
CASSRDPTKDGYTF
>TRBJ2-5|TRBV24-1
CATSDFSAGGKETQYF
>TRBJ1-6|TRBV5-6
CASSFRWRDNSPLHF
>TRBJ2-3|TRBV11-3
CASSSTGADTQYF
>TRBJ2-7|TRBV7-9
CASSLNETGSYEQYF
>TRBJ1-5|TRBV27
CASSPNSGQPQHF
>TRBJ2-3|TRBV9
CASSLFSGGVLSDTQYF
>TRBJ1-2|TRBV5-1
CASSLGNKADGYTF
>TRBJ1-2|TRBV5-1
CASSFARAGDGYTF
>TRBJ1-6|TRBV7-9
CASSLAHRGSSPLHF
>TRBJ2-3|TRBV19
CASSQRTDTQYF
>TRBJ2-5|TRBV4-1
CTSSQLIGVPRETQYF
>TRBJ2-3|TRBV3-1/TRBV3-2
CASSQNPRPDTQYF